These 6 T cell receptor beta chains came from one sample sequenced in a study of early T cells in non-severe SARS-CoV-2 infection. Via MiXCR, TCRdb re-called the 5' RACE reads, giving one row per CDR3 protein. The repertoire holds roughly 34,000 distinct CDR3 sequences, around 6% seen once, with approximately 7.6% in the top ten. Sequenced input: whole blood. The receptors were gathered from an adult who was a healthcare worker with PCR-confirmed SARS-CoV-2 infection or an uninfected control (not recorded which).

This clonotype was seen a few times. It may be a read error: a sequence one base away is much more abundant. V and J are TRBV6-6 and TRBJ2-7; no definite D call. V dropped 5 bases and J dropped 2 bases, with 13 bases sitting between them. Germline lookup yields CDR1 MNHNY and CDR2 SVGAGI (reference sequence). The CDR3 covers 14 residues. DNA of the CDR3: TGTGCCAGCAGTCGAAGCCTGGGGACCTACGAGCAGTACTTC. This codes for CASSRSLGTYEQYF.

A few counts support this clonotype. The chain uses TRBV7-2 and TRBJ2-5; possibly TRBD2 for D (7 bases). V lost 6 bases and J lost 1, with 12 bases in between. This CDR3 contains 14 residues. The germline gives CDR1 SGHTA, CDR2 FQGNSA. CDR3 protein: CASSKGGAQETQYF. The CDR3 coding sequence is TGTGCCAGCAGTAAAGGGGGGGCCCAAGAGACCCAGTACTTC.

The rearrangement links TRBV14 to TRBJ2-7; D is possibly TRBD2 (6 bases). CDR3 size: 15 residues. The germline V gene has CDR1 SGHDN and CDR2 FVKESK. V gave up 0 bases and J gave up 2 bases, with 11 bases separating them. CDR3 in amino acids: CASSQDGTYAYEQYF. The CDR3 region has the DNA TGTGCCAGCAGCCAAGACGGGACTTATGCCTACGAGCAGTACTTC.

This clonotype was seen at least ten times. The chain's CDR3 is CASKGDRDNSPLHF. As DNA, the CDR3 is TGTGCCAGCAAGGGGGACCGGGATAATTCACCCCTCCACTTT. The chain uses TRBV2 and TRBJ1-6; the D gene is possibly TRBD1 (6 bases). This CDR3 has 14 residues. V shed 7 bases and J shed 5 bases, with 12 bases lying between them. Per germline, CDR1 SNHLY and CDR2 FYNNEI.

A word on this clonotype: One junction end does not reproduce the germline sequence, and a read error may be involved. The rearrangement joins TRBV28 to TRBJ2-2; D perhaps matches TRBD2 (5 bases). Germline V CDR1 and CDR2: MDHEN, SYDVKM. This CDR3 has 15 residues. The DNA for the CDR3 is TGTGCCAGCAGTCCGCCCATTCGGCGGACCGGGGAGCCGTTTTTT. Amino acids: CASSPPIRRTGEPFF.

This clonotype was picked up a small number of times. The V call is TRBV19, the J call TRBJ1-1, with D maybe TRBD1 (5 bases). The CDR3 length is 16 residues. Germline assignment: CDR1 LNHDA and CDR2 SQIVND (reference sequence). V was trimmed by 3 bases and J by 4 bases, leaving 18 bases between them. CDR3 in amino acids: CASSIWAGRAATEAFF. CDR3 coding DNA: TGTGCCAGTAGTATCTGGGCAGGGCGCGCTGCCACTGAAGCTTTCTTT.